Listed below are T cell receptor beta chains from one sample, sequenced in a study of blood T cell repertoires in COVID-19. This table comes from immunoSEQ multiplex PCR, and its TCRdb copy is limited to in-frame clones, with some not included. Found here are 250,000 to 300,000 clones, approximately 90% of them singletons; the top ten hold about 2.1%. The sequencing input was PBMCs or T cells enriched from blood (not recorded which). All receptors come from a woman aged 40 to 50 with acute COVID-19. Both conserved end residues are part of each CDR3.

V: TRBV7-3
CDR3: CASSLEPGQGAEAFF

V: TRBV5-1
CDR3: CASSLAQTERGNTIYF

V: TRBV7-2
CDR3: CASSLLADYEQYF

V: TRBV3-1/TRBV3-2
CDR3: CASSPLAGIGNEQFF

V: TRBV28
CDR3: CASSHSAGSYEQYF

V: TRBV5-6
CDR3: CASTRPHRGNEQFF

V: TRBV7-2
CDR3: CASTPGGTGGYNEQFF

V: TRBV24-1
CDR3: CATSGTGGGQETQYF

V: TRBV9
CDR3: CASSPPSGRSNTGELFF

V: TRBV7-9
CDR3: CASSLSGGYNEKLFF

V: TRBV7-2
CDR3: CASSAGQKSSPLHF

V: TRBV6-5
CDR3: CASSLDRANYNEQFF

V: TRBV14
CDR3: CASSEGGTGYQETQYF

V: TRBV12-5
CDR3: CASGLGRDSGFYSNQPQHF